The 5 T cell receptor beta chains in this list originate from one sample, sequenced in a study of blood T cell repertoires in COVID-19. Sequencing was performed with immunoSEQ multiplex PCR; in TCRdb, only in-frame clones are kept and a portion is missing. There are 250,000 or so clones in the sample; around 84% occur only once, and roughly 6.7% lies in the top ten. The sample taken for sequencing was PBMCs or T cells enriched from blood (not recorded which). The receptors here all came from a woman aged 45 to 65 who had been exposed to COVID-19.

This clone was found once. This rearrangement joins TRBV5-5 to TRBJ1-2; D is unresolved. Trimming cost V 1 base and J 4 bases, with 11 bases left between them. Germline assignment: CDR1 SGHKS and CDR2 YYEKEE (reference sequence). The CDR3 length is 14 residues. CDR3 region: CASSLSLGVYGYTF. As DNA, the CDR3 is TGTGCCAGCAGCTTGAGCTTGGGAGTCTATGGCTACACCTTC.

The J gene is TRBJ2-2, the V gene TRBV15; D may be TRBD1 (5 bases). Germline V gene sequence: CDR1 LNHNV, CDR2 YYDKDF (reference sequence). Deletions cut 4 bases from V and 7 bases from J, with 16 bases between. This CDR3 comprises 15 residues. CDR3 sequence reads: CATSMFLGTGGELFF. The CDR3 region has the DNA TGTGCCACCAGCATGTTTCTAGGTACAGGCGGGGAGCTGTTTTTT. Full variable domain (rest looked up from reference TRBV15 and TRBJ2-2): DAMVIQNPRYQVTQFGKPVTLSCSQTLNHNVMYWYQQKSSQAPKLLFHYYDKDFNNEADTPDNFQSRRPNTSFCFLDIRSPGLGDTAMYLCATSMFLGTGGELFFGEGSRLTVL.

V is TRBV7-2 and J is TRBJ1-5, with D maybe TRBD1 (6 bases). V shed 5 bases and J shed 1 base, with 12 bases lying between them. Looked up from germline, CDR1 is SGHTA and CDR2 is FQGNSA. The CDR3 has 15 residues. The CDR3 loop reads CASSGGGLSNQPQHF. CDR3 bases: TGTGCCAGCAGCGGCGGGGGGCTAAGCAATCAGCCCCAGCATTTT.

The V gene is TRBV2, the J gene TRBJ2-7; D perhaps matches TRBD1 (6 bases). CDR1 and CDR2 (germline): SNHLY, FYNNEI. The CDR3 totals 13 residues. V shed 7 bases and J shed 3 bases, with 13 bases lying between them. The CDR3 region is CASNLDRSYEQYF. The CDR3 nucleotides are TGTGCCAGCAACCTCGACAGGAGCTACGAGCAGTACTTC.

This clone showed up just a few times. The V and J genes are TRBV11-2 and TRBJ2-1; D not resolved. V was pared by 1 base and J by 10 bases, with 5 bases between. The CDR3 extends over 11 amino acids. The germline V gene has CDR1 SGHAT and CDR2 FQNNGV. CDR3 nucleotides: TGTGCCAGCAGCTTAGCGGTGGAGCAGTTCTTC. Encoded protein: CASSLAVEQFF.